These 19 T cell receptor beta chains were all obtained from the same sample, sequenced in a study of glioma-infiltrating T cells after dendritic cell vaccination. Regarding time point: after dendritic cell vaccination, including at tumor progression/relapse. Profiled with immunoSEQ multiplex PCR; TCRdb holds only in-frame clones, not every one. The data hold 65,000 to 80,000 clones, with roughly 87% observed a single time. The sequences come from blood, collected after dendritic cell vaccination. These receptors all stem from a human donor with glioblastoma.

V gene TRBV25-1 combines with J gene TRBJ2-4; D possibly corresponds to TRBD2 (5 bases). Between the trimmed V and J ends, which lost 3 bases and 1 base, there was a span of 7 bases. Germline CDR1 MGHDK, CDR2 SYGVNS. The CDR3 has 14 amino acids. CDR3 nucleotide sequence: TGTGCCAGCAGTGATTCGGGGGCCAAAAACATTCAGTACTTC. It specifies CASSDSGAKNIQYF.

The V call is TRBV5-4, the J call TRBJ1-4, with D possibly TRBD1 on 5 matching bases. Trimming removed 4 bases at V and 0 bases at J, with 13 bases between. The CDR3 runs to 16 residues. From germline, CDR1 is SGHNT and CDR2 YYREEE (reference sequence). CDR3 residues: CASSAAKGTTNEKLFF. As DNA, the CDR3 is TGTGCCAGCAGCGCAGCAAAGGGGACAACTAATGAAAAACTGTTTTTT.

V usage is TRBV5-8 and J usage is TRBJ1-3; D remains ambiguous. The V end lost 3 bases, the J end lost 4 bases, and 8 bases lay between the germline ends. Looked up from germline, CDR1 is SGHTS and CDR2 is YDEGEE. The CDR3 is 13 residues long. CDR3 bases: TGTGCCAGCAGCTGGAGTAAAGGAAACACCATATATTTT. This encodes CASSWSKGNTIYF.

The gene calls are TRBV19 and TRBJ2-1, with D perhaps TRBD1 (5 bases). Trimming removed 1 base at V and 5 bases at J, with 6 bases between. The germline CDR1 and CDR2 sequences are LNHDA and SQIVND (reference sequence). The CDR3 is 13 residues long. The CDR3 nucleotides are TGTGCCAGTAGTATAGGACAGAACAATGAGCAGTTCTTC. Amino acid sequence: CASSIGQNNEQFF.

The chain joins TRBV5-1 to TRBJ2-3, with a possible D match to TRBD2 (7 bases). Trimming removed 4 bases at V and 2 bases at J, with 23 bases between. The CDR3 loop spans 18 amino acids. Germline CDR1 reads SGHRS; CDR2 reads YFSETQ. CDR3 amino acids: CASSPLGGAGAPTDTQYF. For the CDR3, the DNA is TGCGCCAGCAGCCCACTCGGCGGCGCGGGGGCCCCCACAGATACGCAGTATTTT.

In its sample, this clone was seen once. The chain couples TRBV27 to TRBJ2-1, with 7 bases matching TRBD2. There are 16 residues in the CDR3. CDR1 is MNHEY and CDR2 is SMNVEV in the germline V gene (reference sequence). The V gene end was trimmed by 8 bases and the J gene end by 0 bases; junction bases not matched to a gene: 10. The CDR3 protein is CASARYGGSSYNEQFF. CDR3 coding DNA: TGTGCCAGCGCCCGGTACGGCGGGAGCTCCTACAATGAGCAGTTCTTC.

This clone was observed a few times. The chain has TRBV10-3 and TRBJ2-6; a weak D match, TRBD1 (6 bases). Germline CDR1 reads ENHRY; CDR2 reads SYGVKD. This CDR3 is built from 16 residues. Trimming left V 6 bases short and J 0 bases short, with 12 bases between. The CDR3 loop reads CAIRITGSSGANVLTF. The CDR3 coding sequence is TGTGCCATCAGGATAACAGGGAGCTCTGGGGCCAACGTCCTGACTTTC.

The chain carries TRBV7-9 and TRBJ1-5; 7 nucleotides match TRBD1. The CDR3 length is 15 residues. V was pared by 5 bases and J by 0 bases, with 4 bases of the junction left unmatched. Germline V CDR1 and CDR2: SEHNR, FQNEAQ (reference sequence). The CDR3 region has the DNA TGTGCCAGCAGCCCGGGACAGAGTAGCAATCAGCCCCAGCATTTT. It encodes CASSPGQSSNQPQHF.

The chain couples TRBV29-1 to TRBJ2-4; 8 nucleotides agree with TRBD1. CDR1 is SQVTM and CDR2 is ANQGSEA in the germline V gene. The CDR3 contains 13 residues. V dropped 3 bases and J dropped 4; count of bases not matched to a gene: 2. The CDR3 DNA sequence: TGCAGCGTTGATGGACAGGGAAAAAACATTCAGTACTTC. Translating gives CSVDGQGKNIQYF.

Concerning this clone itself: An end of the junction does not agree with germline; a read error may underlie this. The chain recombines TRBV5-1 with TRBJ1-1; a possible D gene is TRBD1 (5 bases). This CDR3 contains 14 residues. CDR1 and CDR2 from the germline V gene are SGHRS and YFSETQ. In nucleotides, the CDR3 is TGCGCCGGAAAACAGGACCACACGAACACTGAAGCTTCCTTT. Translated, it gives CAGKQDHTNTEASF.

The rearrangement links TRBV19 to TRBJ2-3; D is possibly TRBD1 (5 bases). CDR3 size: 15 residues. Germline V gene lookup returns CDR1 LNHDA and CDR2 SQIVND (reference sequence). V lost 3 bases to trimming and J lost 3 bases, with 13 bases between them. The chain's CDR3 is CASSIGRVWTDTQYF. The CDR3 coding sequence is TGTGCCAGTAGTATCGGCAGGGTATGGACAGATACGCAGTATTTT.

The chain employs TRBV5-1 and TRBJ2-7; the D gene is possibly TRBD1 (5 bases). The germline V and J ends were trimmed by 0 bases and 11 bases, with 15 bases remaining between them. CDR1 SGHRS and CDR2 YFSETQ come from the germline V gene. CDR3 length: 13 residues. The CDR3 nucleotides are TGCGCCAGCAGCTTGGACCCTGGGGCAGATAAGTACTTC. Residues: CASSLDPGADKYF. Together with reference TRBV5-1 and TRBJ2-7, the CDR3 gives the full variable domain: KAGVTQTPRYLIKTRGQQVTLSCSPISGHRSVSWYQQTPGQGLQFLFEYFSETQRNKGNFPGRFSGRQFSNSRSEMNVSTLELGDSALYLCASSLDPGADKYFGPGTRLTVT.

This CDR3 reads CASSLVGSGRAYEQYF. The DNA of the CDR3 is TGTGCCAGCAGCTTAGTGGGGAGCGGGAGGGCCTACGAGCAGTACTTC. This chain uses TRBV7-2 with TRBJ2-7; 10 bases are a match to TRBD2. CDR1 SGHTA and CDR2 FQGNSA come from the germline V gene. Trimming at V came to 1 base and at J to 2 bases, leaving 5 bases not matched to a gene. The CDR3 spans 16 residues.

This chain links TRBV7-2 with TRBJ2-5; TRBD2 is a possible D gene (6 bases). Germline values: CDR1 SGHTA, CDR2 FQGNSA. The V and J ends lost 6 bases and 1 base respectively, with 15 bases between them. The CDR3 is 15 amino acids. The CDR3 DNA follows: TGTGCCAGCAGTCTAGGAGGGAGGTTCCAAGAGACCCAGTACTTC. Translating gives CASSLGGRFQETQYF.

The chain recombines TRBV5-6 with TRBJ1-2, with 11 bases lining up with TRBD1. The V gene end was trimmed by 4 bases and the J gene end by 8 bases; junction bases not matched to a gene: 7. Germline assignment: CDR1 SGHDT and CDR2 YYEEEE. This CDR3 comprises 14 residues. CDR3 sequence reads: CASSHGQGAKGYTF. The CDR3 nucleotides read TGTGCCAGCAGCCATGGACAGGGGGCTAAAGGCTACACCTTC. Full variable domain (outside the CDR3, taken from reference TRBV5-6 and TRBJ1-2): DAGVTQSPTHLIKTRGQQVTLRCSPKSGHDTVSWYQQALGQGPQFIFQYYEEEERQRGNFPDRFSGHQFPNYSSELNVNALLLGDSALYLCASSHGQGAKGYTFGSGTRLTVV.

V is TRBV29-1 and J is TRBJ2-7, with 8 positions matching TRBD1. The J segment lost 1 base and the V segment lost 6 bases, leaving 5 bases of the junction unmatched. This CDR3 has 13 amino acids. CDR1 is SQVTM and CDR2 is ANQGSEA in the germline V gene. The CDR3 DNA is TGCAGCGTCCTGACAGGGGATTCCTACGAGCAGTACTTC. This encodes CSVLTGDSYEQYF.

The rearrangement links TRBV7-9 to TRBJ2-7; 8 bases agree with TRBD1. CDR3 size: 16 residues. The germline CDR1 and CDR2 sequences are SEHNR and FQNEAQ (reference sequence). V was pared by 5 bases and J by 2 bases, with 11 bases of the junction left unmatched. CDR3 region: CASSGARDRITYEQYF. CDR3 DNA: TGTGCCAGCAGCGGGGCCCGGGACAGGATAACCTACGAGCAGTACTTC. Filled out from reference TRBV7-9 and TRBJ2-7, the complete variable domain reads DTGVSQNPRHKITKRGQNVTFRCDPISEHNRLYWYRQTLGQGPEFLTYFQNEAQLEKSRLLSDRFSAERPKGSFSTLEIQRTEQGDSAMYLCASSGARDRITYEQYFGPGTRLTVT.

The V and J genes are TRBV9 and TRBJ2-7; 9 bases line up with TRBD2. V dropped 3 bases and J dropped 2; count of bases not matched to a gene: 6. Germline CDR1 is SGDLS and CDR2 is YYNGEE. The CDR3 runs 15 residues. The CDR3 here is CASSAGTSLAYEQYF. In DNA form, the CDR3 reads TGTGCCAGCAGCGCCGGGACTAGCCTTGCCTACGAGCAGTACTTC.

The chain employs TRBV29-1 and TRBJ1-1; 8 bases are shared with TRBD1. This CDR3 has 14 amino acids. Trimming cost V 6 bases and J 6 bases; bases outside gene matches: 12. Germline CDR1 and CDR2: SQVTM and ANQGSEA. CDR3 protein: CSVDRGQGRPEAFF. The CDR3 DNA reads as TGCAGCGTAGATAGAGGACAGGGCAGGCCTGAAGCTTTCTTT.